These 5 T cell receptor beta chains share one sample of origin, sequenced in a study of blood T cell repertoires in COVID-19. Assay used: immunoSEQ multiplex PCR; TCRdb lists only in-frame clones, some missing. The sample lists roughly 220,000 clones; roughly 80% were seen once. The specimen was peripheral blood. The receptor source for this set is a woman aged 55-69 years with acute or convalescent COVID-19.

This clone has only a few counts. The junction departs from the called germline gene at one end, perhaps through a read error. The chain uses TRBV9 and TRBJ2-2, with D hard to call. Germline V gives CDR1 SGDLS, CDR2 YYNGEE. This CDR3 contains 12 residues. The CDR3 loop reads CATSSDTGELFF. For the CDR3, the DNA is TGTGCCACCAGCTCTGACACCGGGGAGCTGTTTTTT.

This rearrangement joins TRBV30 to TRBJ2-7; D might be TRBD1 (6 bases). From germline, CDR1 is GTSNPN and CDR2 SVGIG (reference sequence). With 1 base removed from V and 6 bases from J, the gap between germline ends came to 13 bases. The CDR3 runs to 13 residues. Here the CDR3 DNA reads TGTGCCTGGAGTGCCTCGACAGGTTCCGAGCAGTACTTC. It is translated as CAWSASTGSEQYF. Variable domain in full (rest from reference TRBV30 and TRBJ2-7): SQTIHQWPATLVQPVGSPLSLECTVEGTSNPNLYWYRQAAGRGLQLLFYSVGIGQISSEVPQNLSASRPQDRQFILSSKKLLLSDSGFYLCAWSASTGSEQYFGPGTRLTVT.

V is TRBV19 and J is TRBJ2-7; a weak D match, TRBD1 (6 bases). The CDR3 contains 16 residues. Germline V CDR1 and CDR2: LNHDA, SQIVND (reference sequence). V lost 5 bases and J lost 4, with 21 bases in between. CDR3 residues: CASSSGPWAGTYEQYF. CDR3 coding DNA: TGTGCCAGTAGTTCGGGCCCTTGGGCAGGGACATACGAGCAGTACTTC.

The CDR3, as DNA: TGCAGCGTAGGGGGACGGCCCCAAGAGACCCAGTACTTC. This gives the protein CSVGGRPQETQYF. The V call is TRBV29-1, the J call TRBJ2-5; perhaps TRBD1 as D (6 bases). This CDR3 is 13 amino acids long. Germline lookup yields CDR1 SQVTM and CDR2 ANQGSEA. V gave up 6 bases and J gave up 1 base, with 12 bases separating them.

V and J are TRBV12-3 or TRBV12-4 and TRBJ2-3; possible D gene TRBD1, 5 bases. V lost 5 bases, J lost 10 bases, and 13 bases lay in between. The CDR3 loop spans 12 amino acids. CDR3 in DNA: TGTGCCAGCAGTCCCGAATGGGGCGCGCAGTATTTT. Protein product: CASSPEWGAQYF.